The 25 T cell receptor beta chains presented below share a single source sample, sequenced in a study of T cells after yellow fever vaccination (dated by TCRdb to between 2017 and 2020). The protocol used for the library was 5' RACE. Sequencing was performed on an Illumina NovaSeq 6000. TCRdb took the public reads, trimmed them with fastp at Q25, ran MiXCR for clone calling and kept in-frame beta chains. Each entry merges the rows of one CDR3 protein and shows their most common DNA and genes. Recorded for this sample are 300,000 or so distinct CDR3 sequences; 3% to 4.5% of them occurred a single time. The ten largest clonotypes hold 20% to 25% of the sample. What this sample's treatment or condition label stands for: live attenuated yellow fever vaccine strain. The starting material was PBMCs, obtained 5 days after the yellow fever booster vaccination. The receptors come from a young man who received the YFV17D yellow fever vaccine.

This clonotype has at least ten counts. The V and J genes are TRBV7-2 and TRBJ2-3; the match to TRBD2 covers 8 bases. The CDR3 covers 15 residues. The V segment lost 4 bases and the J segment 6 bases; nucleotides outside the gene matches: 9. Germline-derived CDR1 and CDR2 are SGHTA and FQGNSA. The CDR3 here is CASSSGLALPDTQYF. The DNA for the CDR3 is TGTGCCAGCAGCTCCGGACTAGCCCTGCCCGATACGCAGTATTTT.

This clonotype was counted a few times. The chain is built from TRBV4-1 and TRBJ1-5; the match to TRBD1 covers 7 bases. The V and J ends lost 1 base and 0 bases, in that order; junction bases with no gene match: 6. The CDR3 is made up of 17 amino acids. CDR1 is MGHRA and CDR2 is YSYEKL in the germline V gene. CDR3 region: CASSQGTGDYSNQPQHF. CDR3 in DNA: TGCGCCAGCAGCCAAGGGACAGGCGATTATAGCAATCAGCCCCAGCATTTT.

The V call is TRBV7-2, the J call TRBJ2-1; 8 bases fit TRBD2. This CDR3 contains 16 residues. CDR1 is SGHTA and CDR2 is FQGNSA in the germline V gene. The V gene end was trimmed by 4 bases and the J gene end by 1 base; junction bases not matched to a gene: 6. The CDR3 here is CASSWAAGASYNEQFF. The CDR3 region has the DNA TGTGCCAGCAGCTGGGCAGCGGGGGCTTCCTACAATGAGCAGTTCTTC.

This clonotype was observed a handful of times. The chain employs TRBV6-5 and TRBJ1-2; D might be TRBD1 (5 bases). V shed 5 bases and J shed 8 bases, with 18 bases lying between them. The CDR3 runs 14 residues. Germline V gene sequence: CDR1 MNHEY, CDR2 SVGAGI. For the CDR3, the DNA is TGTGCCAGCAGTACTCGCTGGGGCTCTCGGGGCTACACCTTC. Translated, it gives CASSTRWGSRGYTF.

This clonotype was detected many times. V usage is TRBV7-6 and J usage is TRBJ2-3; no clear D gene. Germline V gene lookup returns CDR1 SGHVS and CDR2 FNYEAQ. The CDR3 spans 13 residues. Deletions cut 5 bases from V and 0 bases from J, with 6 bases between. The CDR3 DNA reads TGTGCCAGCAGCCAGGACAGCACAGATACGCAGTATTTT. Its translation is CASSQDSTDTQYF.

This clonotype was detected many times. The chain carries TRBV7-6 and TRBJ1-1, with D unresolved. The V and J ends lost 5 bases and 1 base respectively, with 14 bases between them. This CDR3 spans 15 amino acids. Per germline, CDR1 SGHVS and CDR2 FNYEAQ. The CDR3 loop is CASSPGRTPNTEAFF. CDR3 in DNA: TGTGCCAGCAGCCCCGGGAGAACGCCGAACACTGAAGCTTTCTTT.

Only a few counts were recorded for this clonotype. The chain uses TRBV5-1 and TRBJ2-5; TRBD2 is a possible D gene (6 bases). The germline V gene has CDR1 SGHRS and CDR2 YFSETQ. Trimming cost V 3 bases and J 5 bases, with 11 bases left between them. The CDR3 spans 13 residues. CDR3 sequence reads: CASSWRGAETQYF. CDR3 nucleotide sequence: TGCGCCAGCAGCTGGAGGGGAGCGGAGACCCAGTACTTC.

This clonotype was observed a handful of times. This sequence joins TRBV3-1 and TRBJ1-6; D possibly corresponds to TRBD1 (6 bases). The V and J ends lost 3 bases and 0 bases respectively, with 18 bases between them. Germline V CDR1 and CDR2: LGHDT, YNNKEL (reference sequence). CDR3 length: 19 residues. The CDR3 nucleotides are TGTGCCAGCAGCCACGATCGGGGGGCCGTCAGCTCCTATAATTCACCCCTCCACTTT. Protein: CASSHDRGAVSSYNSPLHF. Supplemented by reference TRBV3-1 and TRBJ1-6, the full variable domain reads DTAVSQTPKYLVTQMGNDKSIKCEQNLGHDTMYWYKQDSKKFLKIMFSYNNKELIINETVPNRFSPKSPDKAHLNLHINSLELGDSAVYFCASSHDRGAVSSYNSPLHFGNGTRLTVT.

V and J are TRBV29-1 and TRBJ2-7; D is uncertain. Germline assignment: CDR1 SQVTM and CDR2 ANQGSEA. The CDR3 loop spans 16 amino acids. V was pared by 4 bases and J by 1 base, with 20 bases between. The CDR3 here is CSVGPPPPAPSYEQYF. CDR3 nucleotide sequence: TGCAGCGTTGGACCCCCTCCGCCCGCGCCTTCCTACGAGCAGTACTTC.

At least ten counts were recorded for this clonotype. The chain's CDR3 is CASSMGQGAYEQYV. The DNA for the CDR3 is TGCGCCAGCAGCATGGGACAGGGGGCCTACGAGCAGTACGTC. The V and J genes are TRBV5-1 and TRBJ2-7; 11 nucleotides match TRBD1. CDR3 size: 14 residues. In germline, CDR1 is SGHRS, CDR2 YFSETQ. The J segment lost 2 bases and the V segment lost 4 bases, leaving 2 bases of the junction unmatched.

This rearrangement joins TRBV12-3 or TRBV12-4 to TRBJ2-7; no clear D gene. Trimming shortened V by 6 bases and J by 0 bases, and 12 bases separated the two germline ends. The CDR3 runs 14 residues. CDR3 nucleotide sequence: TGTGCCAGCAGACCCTCGACATCCTCCTACGAGCAGTACTTC. This codes for CASRPSTSSYEQYF.

In its sample, this clonotype was seen a few times. The chain recombines TRBV30 with TRBJ2-3; D ambiguous. The CDR3 runs to 11 residues. Germline V gives CDR1 GTSNPN, CDR2 SVGIG (reference sequence). Trimming stripped 3 bases from V and 4 bases from J, with 5 bases between. CDR3 residues: CAWRGPDTQYF. The CDR3, as DNA: TGTGCCTGGAGAGGTCCAGATACGCAGTATTTT.

This clonotype was observed many times. V and J are TRBV12-3 or TRBV12-4 and TRBJ1-2, with a tentative D call TRBD1 (5 bases). Trimming stripped 5 bases from V and 4 bases from J, with 11 bases between. The CDR3 is 13 amino acids. Here the CDR3 DNA reads TGTGCCAGCAGTAAAGACAGACTCTATGGCTACACCTTC. This translates into CASSKDRLYGYTF.

V usage is TRBV18 and J usage is TRBJ2-1; no clear D gene. Per the germline V gene, CDR1 is KGHSH and CDR2 is LQKENI. The CDR3 runs to 16 residues. The V end was cut by 0 bases, the J end by 1 base, with 10 bases between. CDR3 nucleotides: TGTGCCAGCTCACCACCGAGCTCCCTTTCCTACAATGAGCAGTTCTTC. Translation: CASSPPSSLSYNEQFF.

This clonotype was detected only a few times. This chain uses TRBV19 with TRBJ2-1; unclear D gene. The CDR3 is 18 amino acids. CDR1 is LNHDA, CDR2 SQIVND, per germline (reference sequence). V was trimmed by 2 bases and J by 0 bases, leaving 17 bases between them. In DNA, the CDR3 is TGTGCCAGTAGTATACGGAAAGGGTGGTCGAGCTCCTACAATGAGCAGTTCTTC. Translation gives CASSIRKGWSSSYNEQFF.

There are many counts of this clonotype. This chain joins TRBV4-1 and TRBJ2-1, with 7 nucleotides matching TRBD2. With 6 bases clipped from V and 0 bases from J, the junction kept 11 bases outside the gene matches. The V gene's germline CDR1 is MGHRA and CDR2 YSYEKL. This CDR3 contains 17 residues. CDR3 protein: CASRKGPGGSSYNEQFF. CDR3 DNA: TGCGCCAGCAGAAAAGGACCGGGGGGTAGCTCCTACAATGAGCAGTTCTTC.

V usage is TRBV4-3 and J usage is TRBJ1-2; 8 nucleotides line up with TRBD1. With 1 base clipped from V and 5 bases from J, the junction kept 12 bases outside the gene matches. The CDR3 is 17 amino acids. CDR1 is LGHNA and CDR2 is YSLEER in the germline V gene. This chain's CDR3 is CASSQGVTGALGYGYTF. DNA for the CDR3: TGCGCCAGCAGCCAAGGGGTGACAGGGGCTCTCGGGTATGGCTACACCTTC.

This clonotype was observed many times. Here the CDR3 DNA reads TGCAGTGCTCCCTTTACGACTAGCCGCATGTGGGATACGCAGTATTTT. Encoded protein: CSAPFTTSRMWDTQYF. The V call is TRBV20-1, the J call TRBJ2-3, with 7 bases that match TRBD2. The CDR3 covers 16 residues. V lost 5 bases and J lost 6; bases outside the gene matches: 17. CDR1 and CDR2 (germline): DFQATT, SNEGSKA (reference sequence).

In its sample, this clonotype was seen a few times. The chain carries TRBV5-1 and TRBJ2-7; D is ambiguous. The germline V gene has CDR1 SGHRS and CDR2 YFSETQ. CDR3 length: 11 amino acids. Trimming left V 3 bases short and J 1 base short, with 2 bases between. CDR3 sequence: CASSWSYEQYF. Here the CDR3 DNA reads TGCGCCAGCAGCTGGTCCTACGAGCAGTACTTC. The whole variable domain, remainder taken from reference TRBV5-1 and TRBJ2-7, is KAGVTQTPRYLIKTRGQQVTLSCSPISGHRSVSWYQQTPGQGLQFLFEYFSETQRNKGNFPGRFSGRQFSNSRSEMNVSTLELGDSALYLCASSWSYEQYFGPGTRLTVT.

Notes on this clonotype: A much larger clonotype is one base distant, so this may be a read error. This chain joins TRBV4-1 and TRBJ2-1, with D possibly TRBD1 on 5 matching bases. The germline V and J ends were trimmed by 0 bases and 2 bases, with 14 bases remaining between them. Per the germline V gene, CDR1 is MGHRA and CDR2 is YSYEKL. The CDR3 contains 17 residues. Here the CDR3 reads CASSQDRGSSPYNEQFF. Written as DNA, the CDR3 is TGCGCCAGCAGCCAAGATAGGGGTTCAAGCCCCTACAATGAGCAGTTCTTC.

CDR3 region: CASSGGTSRRTDTQYF. The CDR3 nucleotides are TGCGCCAGCAGCGGAGGGACCAGCAGGAGAACAGATACGCAGTATTTT. The V call is TRBV5-1, the J call TRBJ2-3; a weak D match, TRBD2 (6 bases). This CDR3 has 16 residues. Between the trimmed V and J ends, which lost 4 bases and 3 bases, there was a span of 18 bases. Per the germline V gene, CDR1 is SGHRS and CDR2 is YFSETQ.

The chain joins TRBV7-2 to TRBJ2-7, with D hard to call. Deletions cut 3 bases from V and 0 bases from J, with 6 bases between. Germline V gene data show CDR1 as SGHTA and CDR2 as FQGNSA. The CDR3 covers 13 residues. CDR3 in DNA: TGTGCCAGCAGCTTTTGGCCCTCCTACGAGCAGTACGTC. This codes for CASSFWPSYEQYV.

In its sample, this clonotype was seen many times. The chain joins TRBV4-3 to TRBJ1-1; the D is unclear. V lost 4 bases and J lost 1, with 10 bases in between. CDR3 length equals 14 residues. CDR1 is LGHNA and CDR2 is YSLEER in the germline V gene. This CDR3 is CASSPRNANTEAFF. The CDR3 DNA sequence: TGCGCCAGCAGCCCGAGGAACGCGAACACTGAAGCTTTCTTT.

V is TRBV19 and J is TRBJ2-2, with 10 bases that match TRBD2. Trimming removed 5 bases from V and 6 bases from J; junction bases left unmatched: 15. The CDR3 has 18 amino acids. Germline assignment: CDR1 LNHDA and CDR2 SQIVND (reference sequence). CDR3 coding DNA: TGTGCCAGTAGTTCCGTACTAAGCGGGGGGGCCCTAGCCGGGGAGCTGTTTTTT. It is translated as CASSSVLSGGALAGELFF.

J is TRBJ2-3 and V is TRBV9; 7 positions agree with TRBD1. J lost 1 base, V lost 4 bases, and 12 bases had no gene match. The CDR3 has 17 residues. The V gene's germline CDR1 is SGDLS and CDR2 YYNGEE. Here the CDR3 reads CASSTGVRGGGTDTQYF. DNA of the CDR3: TGTGCCAGCAGCACAGGGGTGAGGGGTGGAGGCACAGATACGCAGTATTTT.